This TCR beta chain stems from a study of T-cell reconstitution after alpha-beta-depleted transplantation in children. Study-level points and caveats: T cells produced anew were the main source of T-cell counts and diversity one year after transplant. From surviving recipient T cells and thymic progenitors came the high day-60 TCRbeta diversity observed in some patients. Alpha-beta T cells about two months after transplant reportedly derived from several hundred expanded graft clones.

This clonotype showed up just a few times. Its antigen remains unknown. V was shortened by 4 bases and J by 10 bases, with 22 bases between the two germline ends. This CDR3 comprises 16 residues. The TCRbeta library was prepared with unique molecular identifiers. TCRdb called the PCR reads again in MiXCR, with one record for every CDR3 protein. This sample carries fewer than 250,000 distinct CDR3 sequences, approximately 15% of them seen once, and the ten largest clones take roughly two fifths. V usage is TRBV12-3 or TRBV12-4 and J usage is TRBJ1-4; D is unresolved. Sequenced material: PBMCs, mostly from graft donor cells, taken 360 days after TCRalphabeta/CD19-depleted stem cell transplant. This receptor was obtained from a male patient between 2 and 9 years old who had a stem cell transplant for acute lymphoblastic leukemia, so the T cells may come from the graft donor. CDR3 in DNA: TGTGCCAGCAGTTCAGACGCTTGGCAGCTGGGAGCAAAACTGTTTTTT. Translated: CASSSDAWQLGAKLFF.